Below are 5 T cell receptor beta chains sequenced from a single sample in a study of blood T cell repertoires in COVID-19. TCRdb's copy holds only in-frame clones and misses some; the assay was immunoSEQ multiplex PCR. Of 90,000 to 120,000 clones listed, 88% are singletons. Specimen: peripheral blood. The source is a human donor in a cohort sampled during active COVID-19.

The chain employs TRBV6-5 and TRBJ2-3, with 7 bases that match TRBD2. This CDR3 spans 14 amino acids. The V gene's germline CDR1 is MNHEY and CDR2 SVGAGI. V lost 5 bases to trimming and J lost 2 bases; unmatched junction nucleotides: 4. As DNA, the CDR3 is TGTGCCAGCAGTCCTCGGGACTACACAGATACGCAGTATTTT. Protein: CASSPRDYTDTQYF.

As for this clone: The germline gene is not matched at one end of the junction; a read error may be the cause. The rearrangement links TRBV28 to TRBJ2-7, with 11 bases aligning to TRBD1. Germline V gives CDR1 MDHEN, CDR2 SYDVKM. The CDR3 has 13 residues. The chain's CDR3 is CATDWGQGVSFDF. The DNA of the CDR3 is TGTGCCACAGATTGGGGACAGGGGGTTTCCTTCGACTTC.

The chain joins TRBV28 to TRBJ1-1; TRBD1 is a possible D gene (6 bases). Germline CDR1 and CDR2: MDHEN and SYDVKM. This CDR3 comprises 14 residues. Trimming pared 6 bases from V and 8 bases from J, leaving 19 bases between. The CDR3: CASSYSGTYFEAFF. In DNA, the CDR3 is TGTGCCAGCAGCTATTCCGGGACATATTTCGAAGCTTTCTTT.

The J gene is TRBJ2-1, the V gene TRBV6-5, with 7 bases lining up with TRBD1. The V and J ends lost 6 bases and 4 bases, in that order; junction bases with no gene match: 6. CDR1 is MNHEY and CDR2 is SVGAGI in the germline V gene. CDR3 length equals 14 residues. CDR3 sequence (DNA): TGTGCCAGCAGCCGGACAGGACCTTACAATGAGCAGTTCTTC. Translated: CASSRTGPYNEQFF.

This clone was seen more than once but under ten times. The rearrangement joins TRBV9 to TRBJ2-2; TRBD2 agrees at 7 bases. There are 16 residues in the CDR3. Germline lookup yields CDR1 SGDLS and CDR2 YYNGEE. V shed 0 bases and J 4 bases; nucleotides not matched to a gene: 6. This CDR3 is CASSVDRAGPTGELFF. The DNA of the CDR3 is TGTGCCAGCAGCGTAGATCGAGCGGGGCCCACCGGGGAGCTGTTTTTT.